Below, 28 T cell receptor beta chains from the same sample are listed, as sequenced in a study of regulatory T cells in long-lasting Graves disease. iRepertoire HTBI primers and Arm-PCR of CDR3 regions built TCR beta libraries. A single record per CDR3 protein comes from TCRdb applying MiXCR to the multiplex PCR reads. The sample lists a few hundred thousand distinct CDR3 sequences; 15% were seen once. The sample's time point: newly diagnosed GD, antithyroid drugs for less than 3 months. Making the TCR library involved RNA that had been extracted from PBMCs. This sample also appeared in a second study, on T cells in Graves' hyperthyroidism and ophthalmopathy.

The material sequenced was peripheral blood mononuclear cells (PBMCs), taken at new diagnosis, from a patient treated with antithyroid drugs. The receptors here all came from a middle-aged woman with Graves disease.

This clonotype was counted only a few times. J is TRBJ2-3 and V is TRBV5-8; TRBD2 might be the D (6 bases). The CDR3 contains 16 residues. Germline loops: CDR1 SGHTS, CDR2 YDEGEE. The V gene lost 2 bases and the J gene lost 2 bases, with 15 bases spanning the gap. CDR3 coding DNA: TGTGCCAGCAGCTTCGGTCGGCTAGCGACCACAGATACGCAGTATTTT. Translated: CASSFGRLATTDTQYF.

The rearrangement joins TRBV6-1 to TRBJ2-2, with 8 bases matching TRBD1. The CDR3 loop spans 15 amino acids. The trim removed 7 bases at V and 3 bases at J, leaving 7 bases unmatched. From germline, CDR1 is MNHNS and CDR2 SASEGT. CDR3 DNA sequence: TGTGCCAGCATCTCTGACAGGGGAGACACCGGGGAGCTGTTTTTT. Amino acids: CASISDRGDTGELFF.

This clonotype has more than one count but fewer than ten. CDR3 protein: CASSLGQLAYNSPLHF. CDR3 coding DNA: TGTGCCAGCAGCTTAGGCCAGTTGGCCTATAATTCACCCCTCCACTTT. This chain connects TRBV7-2 to TRBJ1-6; no clear D gene. The CDR3 loop spans 16 amino acids. Germline-derived CDR1 and CDR2 are SGHTA and FQGNSA. The V gene lost 1 base and the J gene lost 2 bases, with 9 bases spanning the gap. The full variable domain, with the rest looked up from reference TRBV7-2 and TRBJ1-6, is GAGVSQSPSNKVTEKGKDVELRCDPISGHTALYWYRQSLGQGLEFLIYFQGNSAPDKSGLPSDRFSAERTGGSVSTLTIQRTQQEDSAVYLCASSLGQLAYNSPLHFGNGTRLTVT.

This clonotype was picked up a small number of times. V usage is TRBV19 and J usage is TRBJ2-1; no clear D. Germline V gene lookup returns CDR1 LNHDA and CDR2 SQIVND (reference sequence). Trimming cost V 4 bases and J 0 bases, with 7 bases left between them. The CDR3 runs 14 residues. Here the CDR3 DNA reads TGTGCCAGTAGTAAGGAAAGCTCCTACAATGAGCAGTTCTTC. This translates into CASSKESSYNEQFF.

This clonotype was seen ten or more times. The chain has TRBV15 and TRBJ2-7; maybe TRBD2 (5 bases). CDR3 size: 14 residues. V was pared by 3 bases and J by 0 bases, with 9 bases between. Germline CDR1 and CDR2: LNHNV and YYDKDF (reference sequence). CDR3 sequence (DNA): TGTGCCACCAGCAGTATACGGGACTCCTACGAGCAGTACTTC. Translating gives CATSSIRDSYEQYF.

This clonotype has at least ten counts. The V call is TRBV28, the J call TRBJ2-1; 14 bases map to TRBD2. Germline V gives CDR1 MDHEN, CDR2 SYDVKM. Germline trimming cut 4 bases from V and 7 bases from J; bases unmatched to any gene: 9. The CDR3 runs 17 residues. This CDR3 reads CASSSGTSGRRGNEQFF. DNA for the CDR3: TGTGCCAGCAGTTCCGGGACTAGCGGGAGAAGGGGAAATGAGCAGTTCTTC.

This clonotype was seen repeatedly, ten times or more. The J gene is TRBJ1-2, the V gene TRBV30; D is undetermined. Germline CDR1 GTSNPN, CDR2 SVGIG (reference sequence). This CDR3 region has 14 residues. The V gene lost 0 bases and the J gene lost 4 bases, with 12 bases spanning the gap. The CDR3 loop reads CAWSVQEGIYGYTF. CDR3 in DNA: TGTGCCTGGAGTGTACAAGAAGGAATCTATGGCTACACCTTC.

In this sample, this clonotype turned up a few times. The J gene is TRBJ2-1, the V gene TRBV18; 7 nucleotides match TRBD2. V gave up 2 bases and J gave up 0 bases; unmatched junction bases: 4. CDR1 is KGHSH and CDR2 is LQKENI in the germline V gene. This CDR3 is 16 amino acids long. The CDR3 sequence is CASSPIAGSSYNEQFF. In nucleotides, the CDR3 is TGTGCCAGCTCACCAATAGCGGGTAGCTCCTACAATGAGCAGTTCTTC. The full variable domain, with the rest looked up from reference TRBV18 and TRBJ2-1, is NAGVMQNPRHLVRRRGQEARLRCSPMKGHSHVYWYRQLPEEGLKFMVYLQKENIIDESGMPKERFSAEFPKEGPSILRIQQVVRGDSAAYFCASSPIAGSSYNEQFFGPGTRLTVL.

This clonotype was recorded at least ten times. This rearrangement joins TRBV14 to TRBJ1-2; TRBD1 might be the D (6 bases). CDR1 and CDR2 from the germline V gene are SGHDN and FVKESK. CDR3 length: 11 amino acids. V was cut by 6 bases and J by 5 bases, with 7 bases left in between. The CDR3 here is CASSQGYGYTF. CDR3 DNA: TGTGCCAGCAGTCAGGGGTATGGCTACACCTTC.

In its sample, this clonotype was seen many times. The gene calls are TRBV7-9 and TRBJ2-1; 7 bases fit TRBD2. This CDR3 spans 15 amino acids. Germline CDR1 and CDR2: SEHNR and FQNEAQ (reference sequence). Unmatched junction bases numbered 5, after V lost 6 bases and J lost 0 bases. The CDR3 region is CASSGAGSSYNEQFF. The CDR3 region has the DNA TGTGCCAGCAGTGGAGCGGGGAGCTCCTACAATGAGCAGTTCTTC.

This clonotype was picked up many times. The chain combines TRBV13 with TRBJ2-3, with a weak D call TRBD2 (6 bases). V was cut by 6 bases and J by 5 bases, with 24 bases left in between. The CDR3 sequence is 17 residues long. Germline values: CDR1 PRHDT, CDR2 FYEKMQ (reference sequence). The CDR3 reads CASSLRVSGTPGDTQYF. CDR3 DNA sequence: TGTGCCAGCAGTTTAAGGGTTAGCGGTACCCCGGGAGATACGCAGTATTTT.

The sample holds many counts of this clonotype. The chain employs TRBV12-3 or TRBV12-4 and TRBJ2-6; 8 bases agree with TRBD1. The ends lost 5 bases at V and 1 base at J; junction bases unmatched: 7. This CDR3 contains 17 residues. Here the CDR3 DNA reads TGTGCCAGCAGTCCCGGCCAGGGGGCTTCTGGGGCCAACGTCCTGACTTTC. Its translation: CASSPGQGASGANVLTF.

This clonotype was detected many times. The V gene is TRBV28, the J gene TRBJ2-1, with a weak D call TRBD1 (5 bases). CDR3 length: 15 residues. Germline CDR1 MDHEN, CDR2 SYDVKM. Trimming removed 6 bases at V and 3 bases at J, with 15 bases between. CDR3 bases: TGTGCCAGCAGCCCCCCTCAGGGCGGCTACAATGAGCAGTTCTTC. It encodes CASSPPQGGYNEQFF. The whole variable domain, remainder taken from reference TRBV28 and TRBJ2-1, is DVKVTQSSRYLVKRTGEKVFLECVQDMDHENMFWYRQDPGLGLRLIYFSYDVKMKEKGDIPEGYSVSREKKERFSLILESASTNQTSMYLCASSPPQGGYNEQFFGPGTRLTVL.

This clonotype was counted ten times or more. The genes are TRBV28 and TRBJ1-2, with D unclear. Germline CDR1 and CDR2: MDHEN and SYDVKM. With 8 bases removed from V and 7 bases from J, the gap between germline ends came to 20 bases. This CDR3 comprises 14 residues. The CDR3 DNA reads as TGTGCCAGCCGTTCCTCTCGGACCCTAGGTGGCTACACCTTC. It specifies CASRSSRTLGGYTF.

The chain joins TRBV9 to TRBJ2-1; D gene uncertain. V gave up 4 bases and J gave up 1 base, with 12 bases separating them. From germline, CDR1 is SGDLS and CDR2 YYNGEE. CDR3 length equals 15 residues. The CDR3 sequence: CASSLGRISYNEQFF. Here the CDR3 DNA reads TGTGCCAGCAGCTTAGGACGGATATCCTACAATGAGCAGTTCTTC.

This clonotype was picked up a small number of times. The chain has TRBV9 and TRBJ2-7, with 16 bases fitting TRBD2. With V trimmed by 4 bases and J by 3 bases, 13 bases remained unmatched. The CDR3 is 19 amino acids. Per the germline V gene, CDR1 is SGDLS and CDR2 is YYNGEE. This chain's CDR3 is CASSIPSGTSGRAIYEQYF. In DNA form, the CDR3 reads TGTGCCAGCAGCATCCCCTCCGGGACTAGCGGGAGGGCCATCTACGAGCAGTACTTC.

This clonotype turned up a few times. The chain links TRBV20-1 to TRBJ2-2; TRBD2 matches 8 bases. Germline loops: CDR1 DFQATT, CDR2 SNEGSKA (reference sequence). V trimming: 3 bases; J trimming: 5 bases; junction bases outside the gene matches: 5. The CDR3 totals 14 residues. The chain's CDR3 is CSARREDLTGELFF. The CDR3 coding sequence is TGCAGTGCTAGGCGGGAGGATTTGACCGGGGAGCTGTTTTTT.

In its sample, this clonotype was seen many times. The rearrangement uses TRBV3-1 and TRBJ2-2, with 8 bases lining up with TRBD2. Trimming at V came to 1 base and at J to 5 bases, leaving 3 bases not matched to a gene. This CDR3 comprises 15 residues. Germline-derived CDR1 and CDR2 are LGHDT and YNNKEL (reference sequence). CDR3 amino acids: CASSQAGGRTGELFF. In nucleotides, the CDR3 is TGTGCCAGCAGCCAAGCGGGAGGGCGAACCGGGGAGCTGTTTTTT.

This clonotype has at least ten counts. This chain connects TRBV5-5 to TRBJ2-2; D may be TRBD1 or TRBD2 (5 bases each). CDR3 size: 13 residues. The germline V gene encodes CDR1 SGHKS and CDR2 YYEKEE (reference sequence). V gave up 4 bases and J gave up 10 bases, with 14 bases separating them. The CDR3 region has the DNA TGTGCCAGCAGCCCCGGGACCGTGGAGGAGCTGTTTTTT. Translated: CASSPGTVEELFF.

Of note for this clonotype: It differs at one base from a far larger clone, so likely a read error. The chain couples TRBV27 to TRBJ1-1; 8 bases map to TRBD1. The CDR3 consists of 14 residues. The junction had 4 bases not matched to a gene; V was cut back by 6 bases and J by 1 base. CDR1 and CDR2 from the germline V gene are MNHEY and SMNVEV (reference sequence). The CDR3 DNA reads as TGTGCCAGCAGCCCAGGGGGCTGGAACACTGAAGCTTTCTTT. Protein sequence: CASSPGGWNTEAFF.

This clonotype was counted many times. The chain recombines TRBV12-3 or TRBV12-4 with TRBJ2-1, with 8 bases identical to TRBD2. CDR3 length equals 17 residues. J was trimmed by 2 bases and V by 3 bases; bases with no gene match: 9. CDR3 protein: CASSFGRLAGPYNEQFF. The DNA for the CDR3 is TGTGCCAGCAGTTTCGGGCGGCTAGCGGGCCCCTACAATGAGCAGTTCTTC.

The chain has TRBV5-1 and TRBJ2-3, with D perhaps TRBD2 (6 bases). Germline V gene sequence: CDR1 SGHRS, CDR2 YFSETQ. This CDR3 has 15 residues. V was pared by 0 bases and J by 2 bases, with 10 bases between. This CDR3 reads CASSLGGDFTDTQYF. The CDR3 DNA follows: TGCGCCAGCAGCTTGGGCGGGGATTTCACAGATACGCAGTATTTT.

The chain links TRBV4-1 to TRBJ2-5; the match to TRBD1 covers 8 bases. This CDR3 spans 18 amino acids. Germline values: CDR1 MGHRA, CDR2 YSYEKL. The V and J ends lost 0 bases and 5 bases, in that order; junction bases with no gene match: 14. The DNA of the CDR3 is TGCGCCAGCAGCCAAGATCTTAGGCGCGGACAGGGAAGGGAGACCCAGTACTTC. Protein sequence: CASSQDLRRGQGRETQYF.

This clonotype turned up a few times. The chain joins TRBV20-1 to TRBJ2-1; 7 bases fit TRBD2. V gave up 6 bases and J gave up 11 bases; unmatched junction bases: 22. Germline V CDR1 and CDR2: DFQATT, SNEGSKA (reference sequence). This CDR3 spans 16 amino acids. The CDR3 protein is CSAKEGGRGFVDKQFF. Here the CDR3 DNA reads TGCAGTGCCAAGGAGGGCGGGAGAGGTTTTGTTGATAAGCAGTTCTTC.

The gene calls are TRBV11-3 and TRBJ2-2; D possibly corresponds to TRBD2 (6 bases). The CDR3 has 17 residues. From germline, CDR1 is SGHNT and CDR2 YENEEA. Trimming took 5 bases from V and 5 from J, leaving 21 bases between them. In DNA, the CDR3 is TGTGCCAGCAGCGATAGTGGATTTCGGGGGAATACCGGGGAGCTGTTTTTT. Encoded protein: CASSDSGFRGNTGELFF.

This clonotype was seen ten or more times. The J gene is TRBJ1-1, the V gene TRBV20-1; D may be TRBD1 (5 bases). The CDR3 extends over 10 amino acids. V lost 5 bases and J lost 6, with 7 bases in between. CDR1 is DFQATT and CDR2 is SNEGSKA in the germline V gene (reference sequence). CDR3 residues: CSAQTAEAFF. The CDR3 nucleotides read TGCAGTGCTCAGACAGCTGAAGCTTTCTTT.

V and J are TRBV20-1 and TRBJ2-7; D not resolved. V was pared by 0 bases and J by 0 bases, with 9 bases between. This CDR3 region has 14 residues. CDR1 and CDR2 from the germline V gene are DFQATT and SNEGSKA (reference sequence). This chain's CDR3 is CSARDPSSSYEQYF. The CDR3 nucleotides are TGCAGTGCTAGAGATCCGAGCAGCTCCTACGAGCAGTACTTC.

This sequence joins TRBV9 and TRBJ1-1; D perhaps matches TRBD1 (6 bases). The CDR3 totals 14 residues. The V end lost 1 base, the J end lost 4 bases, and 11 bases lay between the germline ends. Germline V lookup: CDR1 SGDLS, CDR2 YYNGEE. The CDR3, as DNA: TGTGCCAGCAGCGTACAGGGGCTGGCCACTGAAGCTTTCTTT. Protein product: CASSVQGLATEAFF.